This TCR beta chain was identified during a study of blood T cell repertoires in COVID-19. Study-level background: Samples of COVID-19 (acute and convalescent) were obtained from the United States, Italy and Spain. The analysed material was cDNA or gDNA that came from T cells, B-cell-depleted T cells, or PBMCs.

In germline, CDR1 is MNHEY, CDR2 SVGAGI. The V end was cut by 6 bases, the J end by 0 bases, with 8 bases between. CDR3 length: 13 residues. The protocol was immunoSEQ multiplex PCR, while the TCRdb copy is restricted to in-frame clones and leaves out a portion. The sample shows nearly 250,000 clones, 85% of them seen only once. Living in about two dozen US areas, the participants were between roughly 18 and 90 years of age. Sequenced: PBMCs or T cells enriched from blood (not recorded which). The sequence was obtained from a woman between 50 and 59 years old with acute COVID-19. V and J are TRBV6-5 and TRBJ1-2; D call uncertain. CDR3 amino acids: CASRQTANYGYTF. CDR3 DNA sequence: TGTGCCAGCAGGCAAACAGCTAACTATGGCTACACCTTC.